Listed below are T cell receptor beta chains from one sample, sequenced in a study of blood T cell repertoires in COVID-19. Data came from immunoSEQ multiplex PCR; TCRdb stores just in-frame clones and leaves some out. The sample yields approximately 150,000 clones, around 83% seen once. Material for sequencing was peripheral blood. All receptors come from a woman aged 50 to 65 with COVID-19, enrolled during active disease. CDR3s include the opening cysteine and the closing phenylalanine or tryptophan. Fields, in order: J gene, D gene, V gene, CDR3 protein, CDR3 DNA. A D gene is named only where the DNA matches it firmly.

J: TRBJ1-1; D: .; V: TRBV11-1; CDR3: CASSLGAGNTEAFF; DNA: TGTGCCAGCAGCTTAGGTGCCGGGAACACTGAAGCTTTCTTT
J: TRBJ2-3; D: .; V: TRBV6-5; CDR3: CASSRDKASDTQYF; DNA: TGTGCCAGCAGCCGGGACAAGGCTTCAGATACGCAGTATTTT
J: TRBJ2-6; D: .; V: TRBV4-3; CDR3: CASSQEVQGSGANVLTF; DNA: TGCGCCAGCAGCCAAGAAGTCCAGGGCTCTGGGGCCAACGTCCTGACTTTC
J: TRBJ2-5; D: TRBD1; V: TRBV30; CDR3: CAWSVHRGGTGVRETQYF; DNA: TGTGCCTGGAGTGTACATAGGGGCGGAACAGGGGTAAGAGAGACCCAGTACTTC
J: TRBJ1-5; D: .; V: TRBV4-1; CDR3: CASSQFGSGGYSNQPQHF; DNA: TGCGCCAGCAGCCAATTCGGGTCGGGGGGTTATAGCAATCAGCCCCAGCATTTT
J: TRBJ1-6; D: TRBD1; V: TRBV30; CDR3: CARTGQGNSPLHF; DNA: TGTGCCCGGACCGGACAGGGTAATTCACCCCTCCACTTT
J: TRBJ1-2; D: .; V: TRBV21-1; CDR3: CASEPGQDNGYTF; DNA: TGTGCCAGCGAACCGGGACAGGATAATGGCTACACCTTC
J: TRBJ1-1; D: .; V: TRBV6-5; CDR3: CASSYSFRVGTEAFF; DNA: TGTGCCAGCAGTTACTCTTTTCGGGTTGGGACTGAAGCTTTCTTT
J: TRBJ1-5; D: TRBD1; V: TRBV10-2; CDR3: CASSEFRGTGDYSNQPQHF; DNA: TGCGCCAGCAGTGAGTTCCGCGGGACAGGGGATTATAGCAATCAGCCCCAGCATTTT
J: TRBJ1-1; D: .; V: TRBV2; CDR3: CASSARSNTEAFF; DNA: TGTGCCAGCAGTGCTAGATCGAACACTGAAGCTTTCTTT
J: TRBJ1-2; D: .; V: TRBV9; CDR3: CASSVGQPGRRYTF; DNA: TGTGCCAGCAGCGTCGGACAGCCGGGACGTCGCTACACCTTC
J: TRBJ2-3; D: .; V: TRBV28; CDR3: CASSFYFSTSTDTQYF; DNA: TGTGCCAGCAGTTTTTATTTCTCCACTAGCACAGATACGCAGTATTTT
J: TRBJ2-7; D: TRBD2; V: TRBV5-4; CDR3: CASSPGGRNYEQYF; DNA: TGTGCCAGCAGCCCGGGGGGGCGGAACTACGAGCAGTACTTC